This TCR beta chain emerged from a study of T cell responses to AZD1222 COVID-19 vaccine. From germline, CDR1 is MGHRA and CDR2 YSYEKL. V was clipped by 0 bases and J by 1 base; unmatched bases: 5. This CDR3 region has 17 residues. Repertoires were generated with immunoSEQ multiplex PCR, while TCRdb's copy carries only in-frame clones and drops some. This sample has approximately 130,000 clones, with 70% to 90% found just once. The rearrangement uses TRBV4-1 and TRBJ2-2; 7 bases agree with TRBD2. The sample consisted of peripheral blood, taken 28 days after the second AZD1222 dose. This TCR came from an adult who received the AZD1222 COVID-19 vaccine. DNA for the CDR3: TGCGCCAGCAGCCAAGATGCGGGGGTGAAGAACACCGGGGAGCTGTTTTTT. It is translated as CASSQDAGVKNTGELFF.